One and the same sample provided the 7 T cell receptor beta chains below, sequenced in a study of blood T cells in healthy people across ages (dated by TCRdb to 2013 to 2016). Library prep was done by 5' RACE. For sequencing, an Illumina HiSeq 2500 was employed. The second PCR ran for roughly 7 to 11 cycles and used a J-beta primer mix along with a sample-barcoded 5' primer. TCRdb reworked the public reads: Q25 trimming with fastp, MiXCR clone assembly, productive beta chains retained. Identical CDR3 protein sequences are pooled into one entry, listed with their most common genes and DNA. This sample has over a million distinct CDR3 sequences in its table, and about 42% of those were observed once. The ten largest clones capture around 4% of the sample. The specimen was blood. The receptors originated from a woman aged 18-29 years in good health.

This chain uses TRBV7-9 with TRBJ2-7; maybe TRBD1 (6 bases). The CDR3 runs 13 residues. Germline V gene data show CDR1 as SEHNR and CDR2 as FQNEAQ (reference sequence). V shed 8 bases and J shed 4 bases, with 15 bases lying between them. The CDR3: CASERTERYEQYF. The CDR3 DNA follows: TGTGCCAGCGAAAGGACAGAGCGATACGAGCAGTACTTC. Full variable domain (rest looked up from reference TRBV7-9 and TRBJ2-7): DTGVSQNPRHKITKRGQNVTFRCDPISEHNRLYWYRQTLGQGPEFLTYFQNEAQLEKSRLLSDRFSAERPKGSFSTLEIQRTEQGDSAMYLCASERTERYEQYFGPGTRLTVT.

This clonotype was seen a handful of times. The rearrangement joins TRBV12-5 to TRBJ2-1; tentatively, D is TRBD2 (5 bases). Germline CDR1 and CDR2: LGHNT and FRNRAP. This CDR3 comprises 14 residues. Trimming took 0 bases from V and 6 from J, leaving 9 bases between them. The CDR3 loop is CASGLVSGLNEQFF. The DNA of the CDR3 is TGTGCTAGTGGTTTGGTAAGCGGTCTCAATGAGCAGTTCTTC.

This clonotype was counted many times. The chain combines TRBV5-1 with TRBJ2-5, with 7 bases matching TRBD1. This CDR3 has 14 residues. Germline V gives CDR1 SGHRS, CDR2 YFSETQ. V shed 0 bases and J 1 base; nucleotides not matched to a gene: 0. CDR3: CASSLGDSQETQYF. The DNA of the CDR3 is TGCGCCAGCAGCTTGGGGGACAGCCAAGAGACCCAGTACTTC.

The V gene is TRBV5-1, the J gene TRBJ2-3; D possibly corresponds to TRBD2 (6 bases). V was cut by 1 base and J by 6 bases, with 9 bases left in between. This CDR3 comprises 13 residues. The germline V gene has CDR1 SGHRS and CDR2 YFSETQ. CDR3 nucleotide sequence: TGCGCCAGCAGCTTGCGACTAGTTGATACGCAGTATTTT. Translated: CASSLRLVDTQYF.

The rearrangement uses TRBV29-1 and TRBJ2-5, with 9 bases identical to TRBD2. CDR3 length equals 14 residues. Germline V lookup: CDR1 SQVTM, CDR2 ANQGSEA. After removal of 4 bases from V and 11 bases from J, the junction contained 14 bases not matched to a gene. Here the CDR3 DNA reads TGCAGCGTTGCGAGGACTAGCGACCTGGGTGAGCAGTACTTC. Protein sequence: CSVARTSDLGEQYF.

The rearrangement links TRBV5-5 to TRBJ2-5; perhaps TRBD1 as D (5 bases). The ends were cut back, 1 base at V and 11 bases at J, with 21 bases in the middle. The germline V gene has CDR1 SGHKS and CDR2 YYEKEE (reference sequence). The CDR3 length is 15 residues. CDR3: CASSLWRLRGNEQYF. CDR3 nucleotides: TGTGCCAGCAGCTTGTGGCGTCTAAGGGGAAATGAGCAGTACTTC.

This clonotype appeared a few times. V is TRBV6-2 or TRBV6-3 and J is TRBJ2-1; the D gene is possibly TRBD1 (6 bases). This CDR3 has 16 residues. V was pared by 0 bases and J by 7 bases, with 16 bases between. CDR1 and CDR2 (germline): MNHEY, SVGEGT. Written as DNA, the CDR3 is TGTGCCAGCAGTTACTCGATCTGGGACAACAAGAATGAGCAGTTCTTC. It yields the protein CASSYSIWDNKNEQFF.